This TCR beta chain was captured by sequencing in a study of regulatory T cells in long-lasting Graves disease. The study, taken as a whole, reports: The persistent group shared around 3,000 public clonotypes, more than the approximately 890 shared by new patients. Persistent cases favored TRBV28, TRBJ1-2 and TRBJ2-5.

The CDR3 has 15 amino acids. The germline V gene has CDR1 SGDLS and CDR2 YYNGEE. The V gene end was trimmed by 0 bases and the J gene end by 8 bases; junction bases not matched to a gene: 6. Time point: newly diagnosed GD, antithyroid drugs for less than 3 months. The TCR library used RNA extracted from PBMCs. This clonotype showed up just a few times. Its cognate antigen is unknown. Construction of TCR beta libraries relied on iRepertoire HTBI primers and on Arm-PCR targeting CDR3 regions. MiXCR was run by TCRdb on the multiplex PCR reads, yielding one entry per CDR3 protein. Of 450,000 to 600,000 distinct CDR3 sequences listed, around 15% were seen once; the top ten hold approximately 12%. The same specimen was also included in a second study, on T cells in Graves' hyperthyroidism and ophthalmopathy.

This clonotype was sampled from a man aged 35 to 55 with Graves disease. The J gene is TRBJ2-1, the V gene TRBV9; the match to TRBD2 covers 9 bases. The sequencing here drew on peripheral blood mononuclear cells (PBMCs), taken at new diagnosis, from a patient treated with antithyroid drugs. CDR3 loop: CASSVVGGRVDEQFF. In DNA form, the CDR3 reads TGTGCCAGCAGCGTAGTAGGCGGGAGGGTCGATGAGCAGTTCTTC.